Listed here is a single TCR beta chain. Its binding antigen is unknown. The sample holds no much larger clone one base away, and base qualities are not on file. This entry is derived from a study of T cell changes during pregnancy in multiple sclerosis (dated by TCRdb to the late 2010s). Describing the broader study: Changes in the T cell repertoire over the course of pregnancy were examined in this study in women with multiple sclerosis.

Libraries came from the immunoSEQ multiplex PCR assay. TCRdb stores this immuneACCESS table with in-frame sequences only. Part of the clones is absent; in the studies checked, under half of the shortfall reflects unresolved V genes, and no reason is known for the rest. The sample table shows tens of thousands of clones, and about 92% are seen once. 6% to 7.5% of the sample rests with the top ten. Relative to germline, V is missing 1 base and J is missing 2 bases, with 6 bases of the junction outside any gene match. The CDR3 contains 15 residues, cysteine and phenylalanine counted. The CDR3 DNA has 45 bases and is translated from base 1. Taken from the germline V gene (reference sequence), the CDR1 and CDR2 loops are SGHNT and YYREEE.

The TCR comes from a female donor in good health, enrolled as a control in a pregnancy study. The rearrangement combines TRBV5-4 with TRBJ2-7, with TRBD2 identical over 7 junction bases. Sample: peripheral blood, taken in the third trimester of pregnancy. The CDR3 in this case is CASSLRREETYEQYF. The sequenced DNA: TGTGCCAGCAGCTTGAGACGGGAGGAGACCTACGAGCAGTACTTC.